This TCR beta chain appears in the sequencing data of a study of PD-1 blockade in mismatch repair-deficient tumors. CDR3 size: 13 residues. CDR1 is WSHSY and CDR2 is SAAADI in the germline V gene. Trimming pared 8 bases from V and 2 bases from J, leaving 13 bases between. For this clone: Its matching antigen is unknown.

Points from the study as a whole: Tumor-resident clones, often undetectable pretreatment in blood, expanded then contracted after pembrolizumab.

Libraries were prepared by immunoSEQ multiplex PCR; TCRdb keeps only in-frame clonotypes and omits some of them. The table lists about 16,000 clones, more than 70% of them singletons. The source of this sequence is an adult with mismatch repair-deficient cancer. Sample: PBMCs, taken before pembrolizumab treatment. The rearrangement uses TRBV10-2 and TRBJ2-7; D is unresolved. CDR3 loop: CASAFGEAYEQYF. The DNA of the CDR3 is TGCGCCAGCGCCTTTGGTGAAGCCTACGAGCAGTACTTC.